This entry describes one TCR beta chain. Some clones are missing from TCRdb's copy, which holds only in-frame ones; the method was immunoSEQ multiplex PCR. The data show under 4,000 clones, 35% to 45% seen once. This sample's time point: acute HCV infection, within 168 days of estimated infection date. Sequencing of hepatitis C virus-specific cells was done ex vivo rather than after in vitro expansion. Acute primary HCV meant a new positive RNA or antibody result following a negative test within 24 weeks. A tetramer loaded with NS3 peptide 1073-1081 identified HCV-specific cells. The record originates from a study of CD8 T cells in acute hepatitis C reinfection. Overall study findings and caveats: All groups preferentially used TRBV04 and TRBV06, which was not due to overrepresentation in the naive pool.

The CDR3 runs to 17 residues. The V end was cut by 2 bases, the J end by 0 bases, with 15 bases between. The germline V gene encodes CDR1 LGHNA and CDR2 YNFKEQ. The rearrangement joins TRBV4-2 to TRBJ2-3; D possibly corresponds to TRBD2 (7 bases). The receptor was isolated from a man between 25 and 39 years old with chronic hepatitis C. The sample was HCV NS3-1073 tetramer-sorted CD8+ T cells from PBMCs, taken during acute infection. CDR3 in amino acids: CASSQLASGGSTDTQYF. The DNA of the CDR3 is TGTGCCAGCAGCCAACTCGCCTCGGGGGGCAGCACAGATACGCAGTATTTT.